This record concerns one TCR beta chain sequence. Germline CDR1 and CDR2: DFQATT and SNEGSKA (reference sequence). After removal of 7 bases from V and 7 bases from J, the junction contained 10 bases not matched to a gene. This CDR3 spans 14 amino acids. These data belong to a study of blood T cells in healthy people across ages. Alongside a J-beta primer mix, a sample-barcoded 5' primer served in a second PCR lasting about 7 to 12 cycles. TCRdb re-called the 5' RACE reads through MiXCR, storing one row per CDR3 protein. This table has more than 800,000 distinct CDR3 sequences, under 55% appearing once.

The sequencing input was blood. This clonotype was sampled from an older woman in good health. The chain recombines TRBV20-1 with TRBJ2-3, with 11 bases aligning to TRBD2. CDR3 protein: CSVLTSGKSNTQYF. The CDR3 DNA follows: TGCAGTGTCTTGACTAGCGGGAAGTCTAATACGCAGTATTTT.